The text below deals with one T cell receptor (beta chain). The sample originates from a study of blood T cell repertoires in COVID-19. Study-wide background: Italy, Spain and the United States were the sources of the convalescent and acute COVID-19 samples. Nucleic acid was either cDNA or gDNA, and it came from T cells, B-cell-depleted T cells, or PBMCs.

In the original processing: Estimates of nucleated cell counts were drawn from the amplification of reference gene primers. The repertoire was sequenced with immunoSEQ multiplex PCR; TCRdb's copy has only in-frame clones and lacks some. V, J and clone size derive from that table, while D and trimming were established from the DNA sequence. This table has about 39,000 clones, approximately 89% appearing once. The receptor's source is a man in his sixties with acute or convalescent COVID-19. Sequencing was performed on peripheral blood.

The CDR3 DNA reads as TGCGCCAGCAGCGTCCAGGGGGCAGGAGATACGCAGTATTTT. Its protein product is CASSVQGAGDTQYF. The chain has TRBV5-1 and TRBJ2-3; TRBD1 matches at 8 bases. The CDR3 has 14 amino acids. In germline, CDR1 is SGHRS, CDR2 YFSETQ. The V and J ends lost 4 bases and 5 bases, in that order; junction bases with no gene match: 6.